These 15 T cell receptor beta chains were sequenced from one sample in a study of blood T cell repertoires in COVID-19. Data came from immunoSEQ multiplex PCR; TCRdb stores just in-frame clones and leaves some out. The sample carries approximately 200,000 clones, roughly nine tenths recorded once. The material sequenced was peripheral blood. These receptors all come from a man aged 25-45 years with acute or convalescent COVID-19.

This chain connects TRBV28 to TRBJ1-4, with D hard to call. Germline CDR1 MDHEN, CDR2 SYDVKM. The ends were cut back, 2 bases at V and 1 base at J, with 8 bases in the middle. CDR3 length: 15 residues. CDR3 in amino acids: CASSLTGKTNEKLFF. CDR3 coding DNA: TGTGCCAGCAGTTTAACGGGAAAAACTAATGAAAAACTGTTTTTT.

In nucleotides, the CDR3 is TGCGCCAGCAGCCGAAGCCTTCCAGGATACGGAAACACCATATATTTT. Encoded protein: CASSRSLPGYGNTIYF. The J gene is TRBJ1-3, the V gene TRBV5-1; D not certain. The CDR3 totals 16 residues. CDR1 SGHRS and CDR2 YFSETQ come from the germline V gene. Deletions cut 4 bases from V and 4 bases from J, with 18 bases between. The whole variable domain, remainder taken from reference TRBV5-1 and TRBJ1-3, is KAGVTQTPRYLIKTRGQQVTLSCSPISGHRSVSWYQQTPGQGLQFLFEYFSETQRNKGNFPGRFSGRQFSNSRSEMNVSTLELGDSALYLCASSRSLPGYGNTIYFGEGSWLTVV.

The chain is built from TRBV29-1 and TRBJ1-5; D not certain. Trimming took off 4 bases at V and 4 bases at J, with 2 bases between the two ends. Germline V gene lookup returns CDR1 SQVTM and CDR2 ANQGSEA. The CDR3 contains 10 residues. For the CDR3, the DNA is TGCAGCGTTGCGAATCAGCCCCAGCATTTT. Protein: CSVANQPQHF. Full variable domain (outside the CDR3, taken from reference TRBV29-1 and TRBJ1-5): SAVISQKPSRDICQRGTSLTIQCQVDSQVTMMFWYRQQPGQSLTLIATANQGSEATYESGFVIDKFPISRPNLTFSTLTVSNMSPEDSSIYLCSVANQPQHFGDGTRLSIL.

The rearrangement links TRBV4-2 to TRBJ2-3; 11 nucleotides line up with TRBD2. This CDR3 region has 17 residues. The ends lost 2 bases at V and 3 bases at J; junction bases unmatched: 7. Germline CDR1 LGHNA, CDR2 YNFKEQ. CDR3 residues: CASSQSSSGRLTDTQYF. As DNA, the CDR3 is TGTGCCAGCAGCCAATCCTCTAGCGGGAGGCTGACAGATACGCAGTATTTT.

CDR3 nucleotides: TGTGCCATCAGTGAGTCCGTGAATCAGCCCCAGCATTTT. It is translated as CAISESVNQPQHF. The rearrangement joins TRBV10-3 to TRBJ1-5; D unresolved. CDR3 size: 13 residues. Deletions cut 0 bases from V and 4 bases from J, with 4 bases between. Germline V gene lookup returns CDR1 ENHRY and CDR2 SYGVKD.

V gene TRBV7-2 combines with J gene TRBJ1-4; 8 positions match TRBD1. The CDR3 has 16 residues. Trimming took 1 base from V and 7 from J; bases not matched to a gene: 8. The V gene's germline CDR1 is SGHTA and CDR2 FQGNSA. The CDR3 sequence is CASSLVRGRFPEKLFF. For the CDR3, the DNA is TGTGCCAGCAGCTTAGTCAGGGGGCGATTTCCTGAAAAACTGTTTTTT.

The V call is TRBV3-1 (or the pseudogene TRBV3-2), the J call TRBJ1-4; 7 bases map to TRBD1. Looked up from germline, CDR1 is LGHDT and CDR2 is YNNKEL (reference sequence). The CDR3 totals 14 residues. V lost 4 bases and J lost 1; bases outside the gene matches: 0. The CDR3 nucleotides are TGTGCCAGCAGCCGACAGGGAACTAATGAAAAACTGTTTTTT. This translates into CASSRQGTNEKLFF.

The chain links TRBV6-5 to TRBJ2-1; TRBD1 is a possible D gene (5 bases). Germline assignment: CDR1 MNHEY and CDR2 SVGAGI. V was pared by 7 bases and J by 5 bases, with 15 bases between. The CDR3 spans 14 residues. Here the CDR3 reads CASNSGFVHNEQFF. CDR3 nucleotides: TGTGCCAGCAACTCAGGGTTCGTCCACAATGAGCAGTTCTTC.

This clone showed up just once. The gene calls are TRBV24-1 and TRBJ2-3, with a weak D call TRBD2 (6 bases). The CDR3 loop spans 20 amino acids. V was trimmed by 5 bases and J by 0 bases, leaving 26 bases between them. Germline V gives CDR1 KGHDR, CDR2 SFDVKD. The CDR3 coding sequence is TGTGCCACCAGTGGGCGGGTTAGAGGAGGGGCCGCCCTAAGCACAGATACGCAGTATTTT. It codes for CATSGRVRGGAALSTDTQYF.

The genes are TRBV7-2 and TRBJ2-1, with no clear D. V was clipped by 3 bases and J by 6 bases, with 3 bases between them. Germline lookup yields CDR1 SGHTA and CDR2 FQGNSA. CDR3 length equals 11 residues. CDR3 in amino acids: CASSFINEQFF. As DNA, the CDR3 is TGTGCCAGCAGCTTTATCAATGAGCAGTTCTTC.

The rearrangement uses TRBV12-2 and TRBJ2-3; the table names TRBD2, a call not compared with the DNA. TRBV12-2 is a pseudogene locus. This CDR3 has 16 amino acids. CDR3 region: CASRLGVAGATDTQYF. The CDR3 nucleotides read TGTGCAAGTCGCTTAGGAGTAGCGGGGGCAACAGATACGCAGTATTTT.

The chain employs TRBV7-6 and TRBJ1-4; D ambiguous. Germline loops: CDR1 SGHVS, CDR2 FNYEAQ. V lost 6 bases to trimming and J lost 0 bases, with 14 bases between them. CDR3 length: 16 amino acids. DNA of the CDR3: TGTGCCAGCAGACGACGAGGTACCACAACTAATGAAAAACTGTTTTTT. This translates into CASRRRGTTTNEKLFF.

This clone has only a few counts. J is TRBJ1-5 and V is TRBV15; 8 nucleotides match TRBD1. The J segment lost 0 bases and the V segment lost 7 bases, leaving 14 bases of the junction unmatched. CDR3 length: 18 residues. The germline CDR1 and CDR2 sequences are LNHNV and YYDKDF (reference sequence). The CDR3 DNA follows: TGTGCCACCAAATCCACTTGGACAGGGTTAAGTAGCAATCAGCCCCAGCATTTT. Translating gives CATKSTWTGLSSNQPQHF.

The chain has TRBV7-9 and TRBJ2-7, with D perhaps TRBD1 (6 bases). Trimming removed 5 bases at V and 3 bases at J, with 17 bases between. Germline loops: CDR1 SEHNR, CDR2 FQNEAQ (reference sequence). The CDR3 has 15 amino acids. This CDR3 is CASSGASGQNYEQYF. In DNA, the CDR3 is TGTGCCAGCAGCGGTGCCTCGGGACAAAACTACGAGCAGTACTTC.

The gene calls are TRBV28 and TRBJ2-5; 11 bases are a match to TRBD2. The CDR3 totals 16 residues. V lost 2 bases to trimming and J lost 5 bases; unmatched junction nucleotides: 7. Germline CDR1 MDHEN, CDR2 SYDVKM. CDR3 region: CASSLNSGGAIETQYF. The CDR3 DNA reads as TGTGCCAGCAGTTTAAATAGCGGGGGGGCTATTGAGACCCAGTACTTC.